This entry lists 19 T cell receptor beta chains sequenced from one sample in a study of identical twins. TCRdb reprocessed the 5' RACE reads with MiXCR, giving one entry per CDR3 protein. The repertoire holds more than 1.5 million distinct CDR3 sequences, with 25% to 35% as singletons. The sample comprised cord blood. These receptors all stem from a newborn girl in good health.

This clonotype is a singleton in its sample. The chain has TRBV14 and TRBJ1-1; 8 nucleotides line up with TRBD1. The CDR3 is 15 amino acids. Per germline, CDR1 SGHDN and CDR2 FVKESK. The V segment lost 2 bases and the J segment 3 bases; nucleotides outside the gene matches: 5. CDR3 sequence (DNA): TGTGCCAGCAGCCAATGGACAGGGCGGGACACTGAAGCTTTCTTT. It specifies CASSQWTGRDTEAFF.

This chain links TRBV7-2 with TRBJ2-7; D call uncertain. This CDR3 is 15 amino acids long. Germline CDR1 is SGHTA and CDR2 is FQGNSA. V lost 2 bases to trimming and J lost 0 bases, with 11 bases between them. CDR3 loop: CASSLNGPFSYEQYF. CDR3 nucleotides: TGTGCCAGCAGCTTAAACGGTCCCTTCTCCTACGAGCAGTACTTC.

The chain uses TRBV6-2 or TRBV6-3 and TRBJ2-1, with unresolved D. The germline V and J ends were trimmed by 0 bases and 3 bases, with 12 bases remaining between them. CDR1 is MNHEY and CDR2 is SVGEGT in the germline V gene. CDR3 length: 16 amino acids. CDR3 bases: TGTGCCAGCAGTTACTCGGATAGTTACCTCTACAATGAGCAGTTCTTC. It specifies CASSYSDSYLYNEQFF.

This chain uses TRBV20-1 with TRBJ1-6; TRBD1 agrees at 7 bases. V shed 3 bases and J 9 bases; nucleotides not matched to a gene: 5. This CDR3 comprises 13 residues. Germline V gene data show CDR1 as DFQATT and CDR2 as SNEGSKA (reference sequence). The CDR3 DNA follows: TGCAGTGCTAGGGACAGGAGGATTTCACCCCTCCACTTT. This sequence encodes CSARDRRISPLHF.

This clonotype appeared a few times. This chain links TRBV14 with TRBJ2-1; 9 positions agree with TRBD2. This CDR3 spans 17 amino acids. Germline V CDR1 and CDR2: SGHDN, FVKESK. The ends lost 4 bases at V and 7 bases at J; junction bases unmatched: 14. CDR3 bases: TGTGCCAGCAGCCCCTTAGCGGGAGAATATTGGAGAAATGAGCAGTTCTTC. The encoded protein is CASSPLAGEYWRNEQFF.

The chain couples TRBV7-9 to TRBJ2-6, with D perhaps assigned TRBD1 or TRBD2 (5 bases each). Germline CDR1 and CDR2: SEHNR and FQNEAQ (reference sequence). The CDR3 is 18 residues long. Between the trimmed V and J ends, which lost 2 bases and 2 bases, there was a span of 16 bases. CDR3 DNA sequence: TGTGCCAGCAGCTTAAAACTGGGACGGAGCCCTGGGGCCAACGTCCTGACTTTC. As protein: CASSLKLGRSPGANVLTF.

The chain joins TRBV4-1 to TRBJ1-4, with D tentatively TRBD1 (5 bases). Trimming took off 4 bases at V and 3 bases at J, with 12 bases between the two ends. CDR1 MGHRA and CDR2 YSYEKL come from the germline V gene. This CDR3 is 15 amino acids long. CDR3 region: CASSLSDRPNEKLFF. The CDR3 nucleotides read TGCGCCAGCAGCCTTAGTGACAGACCTAATGAAAAACTGTTTTTT.

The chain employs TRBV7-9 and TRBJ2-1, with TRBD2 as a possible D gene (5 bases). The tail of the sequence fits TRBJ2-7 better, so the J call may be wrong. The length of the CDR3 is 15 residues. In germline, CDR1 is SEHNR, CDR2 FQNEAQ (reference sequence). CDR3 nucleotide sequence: TGTGCCAGCAGCGGGGAGACAAGCTCCTACAATGAGCAGTACTTC. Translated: CASSGETSSYNEQYF.

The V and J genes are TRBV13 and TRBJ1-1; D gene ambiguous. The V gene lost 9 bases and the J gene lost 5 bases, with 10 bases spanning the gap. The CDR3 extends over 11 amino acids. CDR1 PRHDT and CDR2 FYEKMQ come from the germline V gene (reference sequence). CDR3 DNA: TGTGCCAGGGGCCACGAAACTGAAGCTTTCTTT. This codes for CARGHETEAFF.

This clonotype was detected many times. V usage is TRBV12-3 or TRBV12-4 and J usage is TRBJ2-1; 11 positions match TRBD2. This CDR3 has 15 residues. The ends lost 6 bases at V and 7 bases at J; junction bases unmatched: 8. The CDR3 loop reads CASSRPGLAVNEQFF. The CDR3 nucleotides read TGTGCCAGCAGCCGTCCGGGACTAGCGGTGAATGAGCAGTTCTTC.

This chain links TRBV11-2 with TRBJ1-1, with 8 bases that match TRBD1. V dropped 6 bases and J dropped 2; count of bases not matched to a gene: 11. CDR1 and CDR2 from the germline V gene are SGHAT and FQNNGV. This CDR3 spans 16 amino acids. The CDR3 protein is CASSLRWTGSNTEAFF. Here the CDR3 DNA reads TGTGCCAGCAGTCTAAGGTGGACAGGGAGTAACACTGAAGCTTTCTTT.

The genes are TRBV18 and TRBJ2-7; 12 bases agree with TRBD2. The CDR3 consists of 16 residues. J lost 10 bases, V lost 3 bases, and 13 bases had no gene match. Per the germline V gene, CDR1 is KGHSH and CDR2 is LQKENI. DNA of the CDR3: TGTGCCAGCTCACCCACCCAGAGACTAGCGGGAGTTATTCAGTACTTC. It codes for CASSPTQRLAGVIQYF.

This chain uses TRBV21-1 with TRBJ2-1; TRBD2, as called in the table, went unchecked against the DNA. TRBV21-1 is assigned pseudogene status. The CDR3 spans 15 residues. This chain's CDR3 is CASSGLAGGWNEQFF. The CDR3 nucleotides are TGTGCCAGCAGCGGACTAGCGGGGGGGTGGAATGAGCAGTTCTTC.

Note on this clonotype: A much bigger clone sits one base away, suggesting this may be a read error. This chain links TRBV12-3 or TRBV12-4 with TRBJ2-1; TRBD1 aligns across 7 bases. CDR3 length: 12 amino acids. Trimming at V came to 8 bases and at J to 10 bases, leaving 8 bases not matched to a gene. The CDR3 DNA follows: TGTGCCAGCCGACAGGGCCCCTACGAGCAGTTCTTC. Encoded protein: CASRQGPYEQFF.

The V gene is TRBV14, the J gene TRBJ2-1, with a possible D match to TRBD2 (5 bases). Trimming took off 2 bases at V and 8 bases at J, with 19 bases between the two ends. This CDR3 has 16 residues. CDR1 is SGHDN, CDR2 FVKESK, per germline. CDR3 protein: CASSQRTFLVRDEQFF. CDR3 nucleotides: TGTGCCAGCAGCCAAAGGACTTTCCTCGTGCGCGATGAGCAGTTCTTC.

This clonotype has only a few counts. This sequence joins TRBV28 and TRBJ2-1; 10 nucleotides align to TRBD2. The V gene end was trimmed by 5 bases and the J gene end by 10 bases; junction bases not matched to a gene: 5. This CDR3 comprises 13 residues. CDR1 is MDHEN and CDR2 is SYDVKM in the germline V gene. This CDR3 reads CASSPSSGREQFF. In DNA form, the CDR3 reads TGTGCCAGCAGTCCTTCTAGCGGGAGAGAGCAGTTCTTC. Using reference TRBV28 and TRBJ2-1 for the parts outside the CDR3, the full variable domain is DVKVTQSSRYLVKRTGEKVFLECVQDMDHENMFWYRQDPGLGLRLIYFSYDVKMKEKGDIPEGYSVSREKKERFSLILESASTNQTSMYLCASSPSSGREQFFGPGTRLTVL.

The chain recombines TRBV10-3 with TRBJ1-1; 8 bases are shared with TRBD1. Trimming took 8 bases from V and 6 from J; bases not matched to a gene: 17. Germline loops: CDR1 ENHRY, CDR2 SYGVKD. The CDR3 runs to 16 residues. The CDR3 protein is CAIGQGALRANPEAFF. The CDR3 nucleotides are TGTGCCATCGGGCAGGGGGCGCTTAGGGCTAACCCTGAAGCTTTCTTT.

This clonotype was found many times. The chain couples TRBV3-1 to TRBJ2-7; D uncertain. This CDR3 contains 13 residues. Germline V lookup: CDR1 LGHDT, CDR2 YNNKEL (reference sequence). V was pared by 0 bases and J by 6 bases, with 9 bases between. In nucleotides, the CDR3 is TGTGCCAGCAGCCAAGATCTCTTGGGCGAGCAGTACTTC. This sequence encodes CASSQDLLGEQYF.

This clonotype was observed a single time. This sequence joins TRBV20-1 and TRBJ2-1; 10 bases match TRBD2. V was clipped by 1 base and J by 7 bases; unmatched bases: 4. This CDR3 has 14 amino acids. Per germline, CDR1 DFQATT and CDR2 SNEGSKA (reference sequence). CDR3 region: CSARVTSGRNEQFF. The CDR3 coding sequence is TGCAGTGCTAGAGTGACTAGCGGGCGTAATGAGCAGTTCTTC.